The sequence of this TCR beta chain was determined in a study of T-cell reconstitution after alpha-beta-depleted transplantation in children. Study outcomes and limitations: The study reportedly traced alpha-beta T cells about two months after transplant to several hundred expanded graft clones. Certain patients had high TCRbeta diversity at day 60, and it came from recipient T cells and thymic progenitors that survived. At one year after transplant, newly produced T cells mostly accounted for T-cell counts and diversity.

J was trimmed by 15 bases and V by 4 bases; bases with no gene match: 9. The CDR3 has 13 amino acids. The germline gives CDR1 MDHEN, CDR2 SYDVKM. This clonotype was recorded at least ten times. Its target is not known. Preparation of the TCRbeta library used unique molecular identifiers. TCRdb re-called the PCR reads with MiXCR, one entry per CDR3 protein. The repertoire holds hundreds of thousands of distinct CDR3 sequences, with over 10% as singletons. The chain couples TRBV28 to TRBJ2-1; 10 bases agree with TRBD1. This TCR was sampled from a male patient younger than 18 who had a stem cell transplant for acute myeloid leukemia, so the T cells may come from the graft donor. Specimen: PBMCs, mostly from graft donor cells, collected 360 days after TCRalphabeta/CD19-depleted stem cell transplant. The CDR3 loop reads CASSWDRGWVRFF. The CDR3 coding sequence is TGTGCCAGCAGTTGGGACAGGGGATGGGTCCGGTTCTTC.